A single T cell receptor beta chain is shown here with its context. Antigen: not known. The same CDR3 is also encoded by other DNA sequences in this sample. This sample was included in a study of CD8+ T cells in alopecia areata. Following RNA extraction, reverse transcription yielded cDNA that acted as the sequencing template. Method: immunoSEQ multiplex PCR; TCRdb's copy keeps in-frame clones and lacks some. The repertoire holds around 120,000 clones, 47% seen once, with 10% to 13% in the top ten. Germline V CDR1 and CDR2: SGHDT, YYEEEE. V lost 2 bases and J 3 bases, leaving 5 bases between the germline ends. The CDR3 has 12 amino acids. Study observations and caveats: Sharing of TCRs across patients appeared less clear than in mice, possibly for HLA-related reasons. Normal-skin resident alphabeta T cells also appear among scalp sample sequences.

In alopecia areata patients, both lesional scalp punch biopsies and peripheral blood were collected. The chain uses TRBV5-6 and TRBJ1-2; D is unclear. The clonotype originates from a human donor with alopecia areata. The sequenced sample consisted of NKG2D-low CD8+ T cells sorted from blood. CDR3 nucleotide sequence: TGTGCCAGCAGCTTCCAGGACTATGGCTACACCTTC. Translation gives CASSFQDYGYTF. Complete variable domain (other parts from reference TRBV5-6 and TRBJ1-2): DAGVTQSPTHLIKTRGQQVTLRCSPKSGHDTVSWYQQALGQGPQFIFQYYEEEERQRGNFPDRFSGHQFPNYSSELNVNALLLGDSALYLCASSFQDYGYTFGSGTRLTVV.